A single TCR beta chain is shown here with its context. The antigen this receptor binds is unknown. No base qualities exist here, and no much larger clone lies one base off it. V sheds 10 bases and J sheds 5 bases, leaving 23 bases between their ends. The germline V gene supplies CDR1 SNHLY and CDR2 FYNNEI. The CDR3 has 16 amino acids, counting the end cysteine and phenylalanine. CDR3 DNA is the only sequence kept; it has 48 bases, read in frame from the first base. The Quick-DNA Microprep Kit was used to extract genomic DNA from the sorted cells. Amplification of TCRbeta DNA was done with the immunoSEQ hsTCRbeta kit, following the protocol from the manufacturer. An Illumina MiSeq instrument was used to sequence the TCRbeta libraries. Concerning the study's data processing: After out-of-frame sequences were removed, 2.4 million or so distinct TCRbeta sequences remained, averaging approximately 72,000 per individual. Two values were used to score each individual: the count of about 150 previously reported CMV-associated TCRbeta sequences and the total count of productive distinct TCRbeta sequences. A beta-binomial model was reimplemented in Python, and scikit-learn random forests with default parameters were trained on data from the US cohort. Classifier performance on the Belgian cohort was summarized as median AUC with percentile confidence intervals calculated over 10,000 bootstrap iterations. The immuneACCESS repertoire file appears here via TCRdb, limited to in-frame rearrangements. These files lack a portion of the clones; in checked studies, under half of the deficit traces to unresolved V genes, and the cause of the others is not known. That table gives V, J and clone size, and the DNA gave D and trimming. For this sample there are 52,000 or so clones; 82% appear just once. Over 0.55% of the sample is held by the ten biggest clonotypes.

This record belongs to a study of memory CD4+ T cells and cytomegalovirus serostatus (dated by TCRdb to between 2018 and 2020). About the study as a whole: The 33 healthy Belgian adults in the cohort included 9 who were CMV seropositive and approximately 25 who were CMV seronegative. CD4+ memory TCRbeta repertoires of a Belgian cohort with known cytomegalovirus serostatus were sequenced in order to replicate a published TCR-based CMV serostatus classifier. Study-level results and caveats: On the Belgian cohort, the classifier built on the original framework reached a median bootstrapped AUC of around 0.95, with a 95% CI of 0.76-1.00. CMV serostatus prediction reached a median bootstrapped AUC of about 0.94 with the original framework and 0.85 to 0.91 with a US-trained random forest. Among the 150 or so previously reported CMV-associated TCRbeta sequences, roughly 68 showed up in the CD4+ memory repertoires, with each one found in between one and five individuals. The results were interpreted as suggesting that the CMV-associated TCR signature is largely present in the CD4+ memory repertoire. Unlike the original study, which covered naive and memory CD4+ and CD8+ populations, the Belgian study sequenced only CD4+CD45RO+ memory cells.

A FACSAria II was used to sort memory CD4+ T cells, defined as single viable CD3+CD4+CD8-CD45RO+ cells. CMV serostatus was assessed using a Roche Elecsys assay, by which serum IgG against CMV pp150, pp28, p38 and p52 was detected. Following thawing, total CD4+ T cells were enriched through positive selection using CD4 magnetic microbeads. Samples originated from another study that specifically interrogated the CD4+ T cell memory repertoire. Peripheral blood mononuclear cells were isolated and cryopreserved according to standard operating procedures, and serum was stored at -80 degrees C. The staining relied on CD3-PerCP (BW264/56), CD4-APC (RPA-T4), CD45RO-PE (UCHT1) and CD8-Pacific Orange (3B5) antibodies, and Sytox blue was used to exclude non-viable cells.

The sequence came from an adult in good health and CMV-seronegative. This chain joins TRBV2 to TRBJ2-2; the D gene cannot be resolved reliably. Sequencing input: memory CD4+ T cells from blood. Here is the DNA: TGTGCCACCTTAAACGAGAAGGGTTTAGGGACCGGGGAGCTGTTTTTT. Translated, it reads CATLNEKGLGTGELFF.